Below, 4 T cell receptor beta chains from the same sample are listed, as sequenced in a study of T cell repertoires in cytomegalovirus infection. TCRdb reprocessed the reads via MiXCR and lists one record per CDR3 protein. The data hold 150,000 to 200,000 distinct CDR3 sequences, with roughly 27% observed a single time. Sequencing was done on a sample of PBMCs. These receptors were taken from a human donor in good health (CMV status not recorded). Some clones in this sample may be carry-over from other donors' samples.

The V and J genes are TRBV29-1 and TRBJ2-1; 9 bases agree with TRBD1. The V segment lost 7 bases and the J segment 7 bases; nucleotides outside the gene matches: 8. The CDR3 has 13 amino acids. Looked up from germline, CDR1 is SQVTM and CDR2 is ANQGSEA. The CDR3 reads CSAGTGWENEQFF. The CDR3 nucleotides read TGCAGCGCCGGGACAGGGTGGGAAAATGAGCAGTTCTTC.

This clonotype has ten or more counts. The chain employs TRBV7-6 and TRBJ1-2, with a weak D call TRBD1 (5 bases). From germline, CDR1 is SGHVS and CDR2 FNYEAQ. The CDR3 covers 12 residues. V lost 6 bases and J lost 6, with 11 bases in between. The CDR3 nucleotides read TGTGCCAGCAGTCCGACAGCGGATGGCTACACCTTC. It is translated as CASSPTADGYTF.

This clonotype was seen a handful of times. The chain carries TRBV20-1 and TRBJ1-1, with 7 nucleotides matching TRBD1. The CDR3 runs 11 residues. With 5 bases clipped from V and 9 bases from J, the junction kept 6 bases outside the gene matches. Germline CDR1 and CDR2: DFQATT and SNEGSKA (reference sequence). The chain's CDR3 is CSAYERGQAFF. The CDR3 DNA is TGCAGTGCTTATGAAAGGGGGCAAGCTTTCTTT.

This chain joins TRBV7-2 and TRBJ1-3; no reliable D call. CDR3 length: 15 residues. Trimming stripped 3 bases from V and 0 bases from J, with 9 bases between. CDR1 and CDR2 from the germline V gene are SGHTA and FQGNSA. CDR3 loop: CASSFALSSGNTIYF. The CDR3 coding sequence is TGTGCCAGCAGCTTCGCCCTCTCCTCTGGAAACACCATATATTTT.